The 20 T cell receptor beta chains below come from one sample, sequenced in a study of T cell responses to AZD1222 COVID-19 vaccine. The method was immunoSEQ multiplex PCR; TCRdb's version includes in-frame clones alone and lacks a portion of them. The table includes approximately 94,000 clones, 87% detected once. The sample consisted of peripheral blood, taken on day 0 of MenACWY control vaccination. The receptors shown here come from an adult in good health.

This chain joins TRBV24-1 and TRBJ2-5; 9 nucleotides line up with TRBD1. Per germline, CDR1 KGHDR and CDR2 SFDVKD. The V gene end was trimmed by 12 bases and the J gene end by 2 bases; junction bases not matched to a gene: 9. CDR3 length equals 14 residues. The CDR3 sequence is CAANRDRVQETQYF. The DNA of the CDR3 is TGTGCCGCAAACCGGGACAGGGTTCAAGAGACCCAGTACTTC.

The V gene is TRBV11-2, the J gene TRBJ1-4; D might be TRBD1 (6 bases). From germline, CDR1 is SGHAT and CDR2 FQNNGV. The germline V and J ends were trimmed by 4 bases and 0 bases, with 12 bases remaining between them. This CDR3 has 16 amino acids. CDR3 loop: CASSSRTGSTNEKLFF. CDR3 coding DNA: TGTGCCAGCAGCTCGCGAACAGGGTCAACTAATGAAAAACTGTTTTTT. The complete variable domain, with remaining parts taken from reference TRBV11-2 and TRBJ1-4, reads EAGVAQSPRYKIIEKRQSVAFWCNPISGHATLYWYQQILGQGPKLLIQFQNNGVVDDSQLPKDRFSAERLKGVDSTLKIQPAKLEDSAVYLCASSSRTGSTNEKLFFGSGTQLSVL.

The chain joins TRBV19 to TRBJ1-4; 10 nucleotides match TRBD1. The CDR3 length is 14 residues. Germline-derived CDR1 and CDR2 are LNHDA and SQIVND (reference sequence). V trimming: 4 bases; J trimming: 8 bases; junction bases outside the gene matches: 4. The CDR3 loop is CASSTRTGGEKLFF. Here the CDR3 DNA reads TGTGCCAGTAGTACTCGGACAGGGGGAGAAAAACTGTTTTTT.

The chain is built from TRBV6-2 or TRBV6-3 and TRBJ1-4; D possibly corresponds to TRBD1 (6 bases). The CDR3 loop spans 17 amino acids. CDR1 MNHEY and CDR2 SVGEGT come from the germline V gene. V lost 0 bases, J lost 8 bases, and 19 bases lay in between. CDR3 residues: CASSYSAGHLLQEKLFF. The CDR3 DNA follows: TGTGCCAGCAGTTACTCCGCGGGACACCTCTTACAGGAAAAACTGTTTTTT.

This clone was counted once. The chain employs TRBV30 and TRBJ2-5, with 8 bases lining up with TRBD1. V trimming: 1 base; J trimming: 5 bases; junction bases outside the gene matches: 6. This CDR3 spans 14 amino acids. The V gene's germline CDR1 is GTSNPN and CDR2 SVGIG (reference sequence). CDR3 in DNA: TGTGCCTGGAGTGGACAGGGGAAGGTCGAGACCCAGTACTTC. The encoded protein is CAWSGQGKVETQYF.

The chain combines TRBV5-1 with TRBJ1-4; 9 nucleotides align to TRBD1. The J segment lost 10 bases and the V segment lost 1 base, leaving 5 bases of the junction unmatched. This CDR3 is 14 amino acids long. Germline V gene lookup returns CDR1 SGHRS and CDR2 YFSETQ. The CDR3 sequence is CASSLMGQGGKLFF. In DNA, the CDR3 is TGCGCCAGCAGCTTGATGGGACAGGGCGGAAAACTGTTTTTT.

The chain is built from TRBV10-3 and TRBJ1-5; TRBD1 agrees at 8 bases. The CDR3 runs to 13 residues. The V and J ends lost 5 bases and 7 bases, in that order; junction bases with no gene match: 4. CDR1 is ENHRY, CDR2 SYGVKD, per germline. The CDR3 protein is CAISLQGDQPQHF. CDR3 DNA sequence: TGTGCCATCAGTCTACAGGGGGACCAGCCCCAGCATTTT.

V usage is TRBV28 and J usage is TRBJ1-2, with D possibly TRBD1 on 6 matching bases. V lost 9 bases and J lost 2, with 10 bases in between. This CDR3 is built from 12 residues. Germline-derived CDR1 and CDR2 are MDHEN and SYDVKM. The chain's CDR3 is CASQGLNYGYTF. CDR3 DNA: TGTGCCAGTCAGGGGTTAAACTATGGCTACACCTTC.

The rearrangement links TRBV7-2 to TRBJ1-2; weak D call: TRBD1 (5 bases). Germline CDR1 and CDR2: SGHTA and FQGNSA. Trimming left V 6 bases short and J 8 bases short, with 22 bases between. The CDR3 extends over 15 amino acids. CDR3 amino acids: CASSYERGAPGGYTF. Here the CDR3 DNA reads TGTGCCAGCAGTTACGAAAGGGGTGCCCCAGGGGGCTACACCTTC.

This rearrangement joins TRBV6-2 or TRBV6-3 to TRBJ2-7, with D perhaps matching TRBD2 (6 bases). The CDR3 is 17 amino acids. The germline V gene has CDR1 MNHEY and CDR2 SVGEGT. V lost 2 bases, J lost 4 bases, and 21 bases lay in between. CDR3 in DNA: TGTGCCAGCAGTTACGTCGTTGGGGGGTCCTCCCTATACGAGCAGTACTTC. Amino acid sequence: CASSYVVGGSSLYEQYF.

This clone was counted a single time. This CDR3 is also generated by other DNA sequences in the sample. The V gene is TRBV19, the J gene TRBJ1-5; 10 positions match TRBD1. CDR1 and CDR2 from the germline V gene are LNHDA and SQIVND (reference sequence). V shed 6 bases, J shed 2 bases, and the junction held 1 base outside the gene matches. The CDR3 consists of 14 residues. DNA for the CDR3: TGTGCCAGTAGCGGACAGGGGGGCAATCAGCCCCAGCATTTT. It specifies CASSGQGGNQPQHF.

The CDR3 DNA follows: TGTGCCAGCAGCTTGGGCAGGGGGGACTATGGCTACACCTTC. Translating gives CASSLGRGDYGYTF. The chain uses TRBV7-3 and TRBJ1-2, with TRBD1 identical over 7 bases. V gave up 3 bases and J gave up 3 bases; unmatched junction bases: 4. CDR1 is SGHTA and CDR2 is FQGTGA in the germline V gene. The CDR3 runs to 14 residues.

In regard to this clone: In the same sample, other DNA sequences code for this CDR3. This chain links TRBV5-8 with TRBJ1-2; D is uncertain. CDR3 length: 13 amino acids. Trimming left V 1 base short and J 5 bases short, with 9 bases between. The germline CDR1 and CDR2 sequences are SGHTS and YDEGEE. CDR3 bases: TGTGCCAGCAGCTTGTTAGGGTTTTATGGCTACACCTTC. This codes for CASSLLGFYGYTF.

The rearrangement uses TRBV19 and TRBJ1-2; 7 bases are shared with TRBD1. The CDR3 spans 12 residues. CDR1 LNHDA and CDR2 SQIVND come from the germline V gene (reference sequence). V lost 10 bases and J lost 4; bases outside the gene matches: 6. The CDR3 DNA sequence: TGTGCCACATACAGGGGAGTCTATGGCTACACCTTC. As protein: CATYRGVYGYTF. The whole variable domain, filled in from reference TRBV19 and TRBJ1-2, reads DGGITQSPKYLFRKEGQNVTLSCEQNLNHDAMYWYRQDPGQGLRLIYYSQIVNDFQKGDIAEGYSVSREKKESFPLTVTSAQKNPTAFYLCATYRGVYGYTFGSGTRLTVV.

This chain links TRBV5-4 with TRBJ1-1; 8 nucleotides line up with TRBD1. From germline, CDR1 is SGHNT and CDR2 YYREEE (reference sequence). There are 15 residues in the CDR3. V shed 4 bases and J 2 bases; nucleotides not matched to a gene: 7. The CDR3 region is CASSTGQGPNTEAFF. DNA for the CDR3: TGTGCCAGCAGCACCGGACAGGGTCCTAACACTGAAGCTTTCTTT.

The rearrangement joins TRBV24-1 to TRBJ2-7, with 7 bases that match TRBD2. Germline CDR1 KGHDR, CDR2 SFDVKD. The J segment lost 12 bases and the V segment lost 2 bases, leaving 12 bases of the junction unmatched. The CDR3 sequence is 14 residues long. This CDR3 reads CATSDWKTPGRVYF. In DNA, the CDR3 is TGTGCCACCAGTGATTGGAAGACACCGGGGAGGGTGTACTTC.

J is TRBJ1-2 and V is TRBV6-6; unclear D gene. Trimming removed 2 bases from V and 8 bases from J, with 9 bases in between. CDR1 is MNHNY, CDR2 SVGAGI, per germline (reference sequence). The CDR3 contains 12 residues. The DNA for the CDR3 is TGTGCCAGCAGTTACCGGGAAGGCGGCTACACCTTC. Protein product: CASSYREGGYTF.

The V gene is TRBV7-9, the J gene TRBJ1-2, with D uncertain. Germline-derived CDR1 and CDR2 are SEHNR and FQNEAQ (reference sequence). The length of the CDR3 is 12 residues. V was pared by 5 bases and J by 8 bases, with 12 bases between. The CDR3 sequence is CASSPPSQGYTF. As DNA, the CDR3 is TGTGCCAGCAGCCCCCCGAGCCAGGGCTACACCTTC.

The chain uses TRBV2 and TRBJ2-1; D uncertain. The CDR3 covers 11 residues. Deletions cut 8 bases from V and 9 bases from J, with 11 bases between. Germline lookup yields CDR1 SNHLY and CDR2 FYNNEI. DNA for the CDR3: TGTGCCAGCGGTAGGGTGGTTGAGCAGTTCTTC. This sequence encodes CASGRVVEQFF.

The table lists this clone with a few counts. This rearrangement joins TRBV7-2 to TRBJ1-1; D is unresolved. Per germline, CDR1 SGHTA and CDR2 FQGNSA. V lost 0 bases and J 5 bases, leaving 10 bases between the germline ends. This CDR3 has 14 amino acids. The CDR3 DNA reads TGTGCCAGCAGCTTAGCCCTCAGGTGGACTGAAGCTTTCTTT. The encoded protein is CASSLALRWTEAFF.